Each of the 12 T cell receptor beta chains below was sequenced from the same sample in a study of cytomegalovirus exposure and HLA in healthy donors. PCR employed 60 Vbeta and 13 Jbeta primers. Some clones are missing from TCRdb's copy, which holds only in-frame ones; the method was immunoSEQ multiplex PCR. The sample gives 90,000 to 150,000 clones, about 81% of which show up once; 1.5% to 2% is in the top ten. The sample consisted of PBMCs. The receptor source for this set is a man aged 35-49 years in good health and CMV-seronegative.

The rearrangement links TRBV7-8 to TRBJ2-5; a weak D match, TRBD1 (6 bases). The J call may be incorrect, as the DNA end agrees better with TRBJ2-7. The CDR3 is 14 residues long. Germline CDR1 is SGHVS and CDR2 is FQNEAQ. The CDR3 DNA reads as TGTGCCAGCAGCTACGGGACATCAAGCTACGAGCAGTACTTC. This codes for CASSYGTSSYEQYF.

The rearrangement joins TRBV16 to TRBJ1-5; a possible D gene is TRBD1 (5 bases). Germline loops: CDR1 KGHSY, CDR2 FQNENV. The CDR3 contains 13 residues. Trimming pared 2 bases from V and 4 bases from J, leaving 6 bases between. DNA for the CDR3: TGTGCCAGCAGCCAACAGGGTAATCAGCCCCAGCATTTT. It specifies CASSQQGNQPQHF.

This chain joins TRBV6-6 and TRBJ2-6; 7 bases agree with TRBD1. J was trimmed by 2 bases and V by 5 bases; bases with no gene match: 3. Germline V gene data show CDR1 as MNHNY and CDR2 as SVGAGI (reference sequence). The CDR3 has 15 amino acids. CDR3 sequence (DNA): TGTGCCAGCAGTCCCAGGGGGACTGGGGCCAACGTCCTGACTTTC. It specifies CASSPRGTGANVLTF.

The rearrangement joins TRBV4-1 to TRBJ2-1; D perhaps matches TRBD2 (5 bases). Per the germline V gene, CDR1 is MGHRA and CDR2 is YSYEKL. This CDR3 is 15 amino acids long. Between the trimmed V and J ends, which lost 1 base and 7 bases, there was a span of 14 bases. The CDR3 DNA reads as TGCGCCAGCAGCCAAGTCCAAGCGGTTTTGAATGAGCAGTTCTTC. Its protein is CASSQVQAVLNEQFF.

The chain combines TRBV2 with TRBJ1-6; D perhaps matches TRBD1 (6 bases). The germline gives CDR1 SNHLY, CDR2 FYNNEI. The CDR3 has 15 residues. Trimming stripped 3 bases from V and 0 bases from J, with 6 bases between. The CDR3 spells CASSEDSSYNSPLHF. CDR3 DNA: TGTGCCAGCAGTGAGGACAGCTCCTATAATTCACCCCTCCACTTT.

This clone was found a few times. The DNA of the CDR3 is TGTGCCAGCTCACCCCCTAGTTCAGTAGAAGCTTTCTTT. Amino acids: CASSPPSSVEAFF. The chain recombines TRBV18 with TRBJ1-1; no reliable D call. The CDR3 spans 13 residues. V lost 3 bases, J lost 8 bases, and 13 bases lay in between. Germline V gene lookup returns CDR1 KGHSH and CDR2 LQKENI.

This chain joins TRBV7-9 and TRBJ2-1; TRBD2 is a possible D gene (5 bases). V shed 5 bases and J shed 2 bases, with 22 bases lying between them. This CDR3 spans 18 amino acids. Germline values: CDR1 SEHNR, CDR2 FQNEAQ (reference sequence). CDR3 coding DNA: TGTGCCAGCAGCACCCCGGTTTCGATGGCCGGGACCTACAATGAGCAGTTCTTC. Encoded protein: CASSTPVSMAGTYNEQFF. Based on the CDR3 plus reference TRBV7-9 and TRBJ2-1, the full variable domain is DTGVSQNPRHKITKRGQNVTFRCDPISEHNRLYWYRQTLGQGPEFLTYFQNEAQLEKSRLLSDRFSAERPKGSFSTLEIQRTEQGDSAMYLCASSTPVSMAGTYNEQFFGPGTRLTVL.

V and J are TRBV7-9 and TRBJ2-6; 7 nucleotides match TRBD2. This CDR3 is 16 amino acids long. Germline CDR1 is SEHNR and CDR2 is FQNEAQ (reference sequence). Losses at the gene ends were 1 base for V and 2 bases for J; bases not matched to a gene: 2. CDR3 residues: CASSLGGGPGANVLTF. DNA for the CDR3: TGTGCCAGCAGCTTAGGGGGAGGGCCTGGGGCCAACGTCCTGACTTTC.

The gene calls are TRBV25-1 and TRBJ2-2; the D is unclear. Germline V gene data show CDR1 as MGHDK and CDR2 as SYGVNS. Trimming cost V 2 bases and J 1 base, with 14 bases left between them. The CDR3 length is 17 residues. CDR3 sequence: CASSEQTALMNTGELFF. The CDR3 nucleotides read TGTGCCAGCAGTGAACAAACAGCCCTGATGAACACCGGGGAGCTGTTTTTT.

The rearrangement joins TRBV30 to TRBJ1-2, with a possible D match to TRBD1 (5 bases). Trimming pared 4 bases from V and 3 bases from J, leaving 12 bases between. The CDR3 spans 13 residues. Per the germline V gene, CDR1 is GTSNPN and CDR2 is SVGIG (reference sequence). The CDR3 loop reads CAWTYDSDYGYTF. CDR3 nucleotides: TGTGCCTGGACCTACGACAGCGACTATGGCTACACCTTC.

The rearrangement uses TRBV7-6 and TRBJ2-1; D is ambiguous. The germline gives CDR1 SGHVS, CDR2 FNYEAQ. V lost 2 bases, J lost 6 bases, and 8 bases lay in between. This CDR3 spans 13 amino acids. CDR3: CASSLNLANEQFF. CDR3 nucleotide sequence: TGTGCCAGCAGCTTAAATCTGGCCAATGAGCAGTTCTTC.

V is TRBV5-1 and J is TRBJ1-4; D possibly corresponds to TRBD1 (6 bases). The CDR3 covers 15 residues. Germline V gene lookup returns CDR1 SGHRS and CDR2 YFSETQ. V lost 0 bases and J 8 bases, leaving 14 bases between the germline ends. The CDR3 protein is CASSLEDRREEKLFF. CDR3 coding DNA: TGCGCCAGCAGCTTGGAAGACAGGCGGGAGGAAAAACTGTTTTTT.